The rows below give T cell receptor beta chains drawn from one sample of a study of blood T cell repertoires in COVID-19. Method: immunoSEQ multiplex PCR; TCRdb's copy keeps in-frame clones and lacks some. In the table there are about 110,000 clones, approximately 80% of which are singletons. Sequenced: peripheral blood. Receptors originate from a woman in her fifties or sixties with acute or convalescent COVID-19. The CDR3 runs from the conserved cysteine through the conserved F or W. Each record gives: CDR3 length, V gene, J gene, D gene, clone size, CDR3 protein, CDR3 DNA. The D gene is left open where the match is weak. Where a row states a size, it is once, few, many or the class of an expanded clone; other rows omit it.

CDR3 length: 16
V gene: TRBV28
J gene: TRBJ2-1
D gene: TRBD1
clone size: -
CDR3 protein: CASSLSTGQGANEQFF
CDR3 DNA: TGTGCCAGCAGTTTATCGACCGGACAGGGGGCTAATGAGCAGTTCTTC

CDR3 length: 17
V gene: TRBV28
J gene: TRBJ1-2
D gene: TRBD1
clone size: -
CDR3 protein: CASGNQAGTGGGYGYTF
CDR3 DNA: TGTGCCAGCGGCAACCAGGCGGGGACAGGGGGTGGCTATGGCTACACCTTC

CDR3 length: 15
V gene: TRBV5-4
J gene: TRBJ1-2
D gene: TRBD1
clone size: -
CDR3 protein: CASSWGGQGATGYTF
CDR3 DNA: TGTGCCAGCAGCTGGGGGGGACAGGGGGCGACCGGCTACACCTTC

CDR3 length: 15
V gene: TRBV6-5
J gene: TRBJ1-1
D gene: -
clone size: -
CDR3 protein: CASIRRTEANTEAFF
CDR3 DNA: TGTGCCAGCATACGTCGGACAGAAGCCAACACTGAAGCTTTCTTT

CDR3 length: 14
V gene: TRBV6-2/TRBV6-3
J gene: TRBJ2-1
D gene: TRBD2
clone size: -
CDR3 protein: CASSYTNLAGEQFF
CDR3 DNA: TGTGCCAGCAGTTACACCAACCTAGCGGGCGAGCAGTTCTTC

CDR3 length: 13
V gene: TRBV29-1
J gene: TRBJ2-7
D gene: TRBD2
clone size: few
CDR3 protein: CSVVTSGSYEQYF
CDR3 DNA: TGCAGCGTGGTTACTAGCGGCTCCTACGAGCAGTACTTC

CDR3 length: 14
V gene: TRBV18
J gene: TRBJ2-1
D gene: -
clone size: -
CDR3 protein: CASSLGTGLDEQFF
CDR3 DNA: TGTGCCAGCTCATTAGGGACTGGCCTCGATGAGCAGTTCTTC

CDR3 length: 15
V gene: TRBV6-4
J gene: TRBJ1-5
D gene: TRBD1
clone size: -
CDR3 protein: CASSEHPGQGSTQHF
CDR3 DNA: TGTGCCAGCAGTGAGCACCCTGGACAGGGCAGTACCCAGCATTTT

CDR3 length: 13
V gene: TRBV5-1
J gene: TRBJ1-4
D gene: -
clone size: -
CDR3 protein: CASSWTANEKLFF
CDR3 DNA: TGCGCCAGCAGCTGGACAGCTAATGAAAAACTGTTTTTT

CDR3 length: 13
V gene: TRBV7-2
J gene: TRBJ2-2
D gene: TRBD2
clone size: once
CDR3 protein: CASRPAGGGELFF
CDR3 DNA: TGTGCCAGCAGGCCAGCGGGGGGCGGGGAGCTGTTTTTT

CDR3 length: 12
V gene: TRBV29-1
J gene: TRBJ2-5
D gene: -
clone size: -
CDR3 protein: CSVLRTEETQYF
CDR3 DNA: TGCAGCGTTTTAAGGACAGAAGAGACCCAGTACTTC

CDR3 length: 15
V gene: TRBV18
J gene: TRBJ1-2
D gene: -
clone size: -
CDR3 protein: CASSSMVGQEDGYTF
CDR3 DNA: TGTGCCAGCTCATCTATGGTCGGCCAGGAGGATGGCTACACCTTC

CDR3 length: 13
V gene: TRBV19
J gene: TRBJ1-2
D gene: -
clone size: -
CDR3 protein: CASSSGGGRGYTF
CDR3 DNA: TGTGCCAGTAGCTCCGGGGGGGGCAGGGGCTACACCTTC

CDR3 length: 17
V gene: TRBV6-4
J gene: TRBJ2-6
D gene: TRBD1
clone size: -
CDR3 protein: CASSRDSINSGANVLTF
CDR3 DNA: TGTGCCAGCAGTCGGGACAGTATCAACTCTGGGGCCAACGTCCTGACTTTC

CDR3 length: 16
V gene: TRBV28
J gene: TRBJ2-7
D gene: TRBD1
clone size: -
CDR3 protein: CASSSTGIDVSYEQYF
CDR3 DNA: TGTGCCAGCAGTTCGACAGGGATCGATGTCTCCTACGAGCAGTACTTC

CDR3 length: 14
V gene: TRBV19
J gene: TRBJ1-5
D gene: -
clone size: once
CDR3 protein: CASSPRQGNQPQHF
CDR3 DNA: TGTGCCAGTAGTCCGAGACAGGGCAATCAGCCCCAGCATTTT

CDR3 length: 15
V gene: TRBV4-1
J gene: TRBJ1-4
D gene: -
clone size: -
CDR3 protein: CASSSPAGQEEKLFF
CDR3 DNA: TGCGCCAGCAGCTCCCCAGCGGGGCAGGAGGAAAAACTGTTTTTT

CDR3 length: 11
V gene: TRBV28
J gene: TRBJ2-7
D gene: TRBD2
clone size: once
CDR3 protein: CASSGGYEQYF
CDR3 DNA: TGTGCCAGCAGCGGGGGGTACGAGCAGTACTTC

CDR3 length: 14
V gene: TRBV5-4
J gene: TRBJ2-1
D gene: TRBD2
clone size: -
CDR3 protein: CASSRTSRYNEQFF
CDR3 DNA: TGTGCCAGCAGCCGGACTAGCAGATACAATGAGCAGTTCTTC

CDR3 length: 12
V gene: TRBV19
J gene: TRBJ1-1
D gene: -
clone size: -
CDR3 protein: CASSRQYTEAFF
CDR3 DNA: TGTGCCAGTAGCCGACAGTACACTGAAGCTTTCTTT

CDR3 length: 14
V gene: TRBV5-1
J gene: TRBJ2-1
D gene: TRBD1
clone size: -
CDR3 protein: CASSPGQSYNEQFF
CDR3 DNA: TGCGCCAGCAGTCCGGGACAGTCCTACAATGAGCAGTTCTTC

CDR3 length: 15
V gene: TRBV7-9
J gene: TRBJ1-2
D gene: -
clone size: few
CDR3 protein: CASSPSEDRNYGYTF
CDR3 DNA: TGTGCCAGCAGCCCCTCGGAAGACAGGAACTATGGCTACACCTTC

CDR3 length: 14
V gene: TRBV7-2
J gene: TRBJ2-7
D gene: TRBD1
clone size: -
CDR3 protein: CASSRGQGGREQYF
CDR3 DNA: TGTGCCAGCAGCCGGGGACAGGGGGGCCGCGAGCAGTACTTC